This T cell receptor (beta chain) was identified during a study of OX40 agonist ivuxolimab in advanced cancers. About the investigation overall: Ivuxolimab, which targeted the costimulatory receptor OX40 (CD134), was an agonistic, fully human IgG2 monoclonal antibody. Prior anti-PD-1, anti-PD-L1 or anti-CTLA-4 therapy was permitted, and 30% to 45% of dose-escalation patients had received checkpoint inhibitors. The dose-escalation cohort was around 83% male with a mean age of around 64 years, ranging from roughly 20 to 85. Partial responses occurred in three dose-escalation patients, of whom one had hepatocellular carcinoma and two had cutaneous melanoma. The paper reports the monotherapy dose-escalation portion (N of about 56 patients) of the phase I ivuxolimab trial. Intravenous ivuxolimab was administered to patients every 2 weeks at six dose levels: 0.01, 0.1, 0.3, 1.5, 3 and 10 mg/kg. Of the roughly 52 patients in dose escalation, some 20 had hepatocellular carcinoma, around 15 had melanoma, 9 had renal cell carcinoma and 9 had head and neck cancer. The purpose of peripheral TCRbeta sequencing was to test whether ivuxolimab changed TCR sequence diversity and led to clonal T-cell expansion.

Inclusive of the bounding cysteine and phenylalanine, the CDR3 is 14 residues long. Just the 42-base CDR3 DNA is kept, in frame starting at base 1. CDR1 and CDR2 are read off the germline V gene as SGHTS and YDEGEE. Ends trimmed: V by 2 bases, J by 13 bases; bases unmatched to a gene: 13. The investigation overall reported the following: At doses of 0.1 to 3.0 mg/kg, clonal expansion of both CD4+ and CD8+ blood T cells was observed from baseline to week 6. After ivuxolimab, more expanded clones were found on average in CD8+ T cells than in CD4+ T cells. Low levels of normalized T-cell clonal expansion were also seen in some patients who did not respond. The antigen specificity of the clonally expanded peripheral T cells was not determined. Partial responders in the 0.1-3.0 mg/kg groups had among the lowest normalized peripheral clonal expansion, especially among CD8+ T cells.

A word on this clone: Its antigen is not yet known. No base qualities exist here, and no much larger clone lies one base off it.

Patients with autoimmune disease history or receiving systemic immunosuppression were excluded from the trial. In every dose cohort, peripheral blood was drawn for TCR sequencing at baseline, cycle 4 day 1, and cycle 7 day 1. Samples came from an open-label, multicenter, first-in-human phase I dose-escalation trial of ivuxolimab. Adults with locally advanced or metastatic melanoma, renal cell carcinoma, hepatocellular carcinoma or head and neck squamous cell carcinoma were enrolled in the trial. Before TCR sequencing, CD4+ T cells and CD8+ T cells were sorted from peripheral blood as separate populations. Genomic DNA was isolated from the sorted cells so that the TCRbeta CDR3 region could be sequenced. The immunoSEQ Assay was used for sequencing of TCRbeta CDR3 regions. The table was pulled from immuneACCESS by TCRdb, which kept in-frame rearrangements only. Such tables lose some clones; where checked, under half of the loss comes from unresolved V genes, and the rest has no known cause. This sample is represented by some 86,000 clones; about 85% of them were singletons. The top ten clonotypes cover over 3% of the sample.

Recombination connected TRBV5-8 to TRBJ2-7; 9 central nucleotides agree with TRBD1. The receptor's source is an adult with an advanced solid tumor such as melanoma, head and neck, liver or kidney cancer. This specimen was CD4+ or CD8+ T cells sorted from blood, taken in a trial of the OX40 agonist ivuxolimab. In nucleotides, the sequence is TGTGCCAGCAGCTTAGATTCCGGGACAGGGACCCGATACTTC. Its amino acids are CASSLDSGTGTRYF.